The clone carrying this TCR beta chain is termed medium-sized. Its antigen is as yet unknown. Broader study findings: Tumor Tregs overlapped most with tumor, then blood, naive CD4+ cells. In terms of TCR gene usage, tumor memory CD4+ T cells clustered together with blood and lymph node memory CD4+ cells, as well as with lymph node naive CD4+ cells. The larger cohort examined one V-J beta rearrangement, not whole repertoires.

Cells sorted as Tregs were CD4+, CD25+ and CD127-/low. Germline assignment: CDR1 SGDLS and CDR2 YYNGEE. V shed 7 bases and J 6 bases; nucleotides not matched to a gene: 10. The CDR3 loop spans 15 amino acids. Constant-region reverse primers amplified full-length variable regions, followed by semi-nested Nested Universal Primer A PCR. TCRdb passed the 5' RACE reads through MiXCR, listing each CDR3 protein once. The sample has more than 9,500 distinct CDR3 sequences; about a quarter are singletons. The sequencing input was Tregs sorted from blood. The clonotype comes from a female donor with breast cancer. V and J are TRBV9 and TRBJ2-1, with 10 positions matching TRBD2. The CDR3 DNA follows: TGTGCCAGCTCCCTGGCTAGCGGGAGTTCCAATGAGCAGTTCTTC. Translation gives CASSLASGSSNEQFF.